Sequencing of this T cell receptor (beta chain) was carried out in a study of T cell responses to AZD1222 COVID-19 vaccine. Study-level results: Samples come after the peak T cell response, not at day 14. When two AZD1222 doses had been given, Spike-specific TCR breadth and depth rose. Unmutated variant regions reportedly attract nearly half of all spike-specific TCRs.

Germline values: CDR1 LGHDT, CDR2 YNNKEL (reference sequence). The CDR3 consists of 14 residues. Trimming removed 4 bases from V and 0 bases from J, with 9 bases in between. The table came from immunoSEQ multiplex PCR; TCRdb's copy has only in-frame clones and leaves some out. The table includes about 220,000 clones, around 93% detected once. In the case of this clone: Antigen: not known.

The material sequenced was peripheral blood, taken on day 0 of MenACWY control vaccination. The receptor was derived from an adult in good health. This sequence joins TRBV3-1 (or the pseudogene TRBV3-2) and TRBJ1-2; D is ambiguous. The CDR3 reads CASSLRMTNYGYTF. In DNA, the CDR3 is TGTGCCAGCAGCCTCAGGATGACTAACTATGGCTACACCTTC.